Shown below are 17 T cell receptor beta chains from a single sample sequenced in a study of neurological immune-mediated disorders. TCRdb re-called the 5' RACE reads with MiXCR, one entry per CDR3 protein. There are nearly 60,000 distinct CDR3 sequences in the sample; roughly 3.5% occur only once, and approximately 7.1% lies in the top ten. Sequencing input: PBMCs. The receptors stem from a woman aged 55-69 years with multiple sclerosis.

The table lists this clonotype with many counts. The chain uses TRBV20-1 and TRBJ1-2; no definite D call. From germline, CDR1 is DFQATT and CDR2 SNEGSKA (reference sequence). The CDR3 has 16 residues. Trimming took off 3 bases at V and 1 base at J, with 18 bases between the two ends. This CDR3 is CSARMGKGFGNYGYTF. The CDR3 bases are TGCAGTGCTAGGATGGGGAAGGGTTTCGGTAACTATGGCTACACCTTC.

This clonotype was seen many times. J is TRBJ2-3 and V is TRBV12-3 or TRBV12-4, with 8 bases identical to TRBD2. Losses at the gene ends were 4 bases for V and 6 bases for J; bases not matched to a gene: 6. This CDR3 contains 14 residues. Here the CDR3 DNA reads TGTGCCAGCAGTTATAGCGGGAAGCAGGATACGCAGTATTTT. Protein sequence: CASSYSGKQDTQYF.

This clonotype was seen only a few times. V and J are TRBV18 and TRBJ1-1, with 10 bases aligning to TRBD1. CDR3 length equals 15 residues. In germline, CDR1 is KGHSH, CDR2 LQKENI. J lost 4 bases, V lost 3 bases, and 5 bases had no gene match. The CDR3 DNA reads as TGTGCCAGCTCACCGGGACAGGGGATTGGCACTGAAGCTTTCTTT. The encoded protein is CASSPGQGIGTEAFF.

This clonotype was counted ten times or more. The chain joins TRBV19 to TRBJ2-7; weak D call: TRBD1 (6 bases). The CDR3 covers 11 residues. V was trimmed by 5 bases and J by 6 bases, leaving 8 bases between them. Looked up from germline, CDR1 is LNHDA and CDR2 is SQIVND (reference sequence). CDR3 residues: CASSPGVEQYF. CDR3 bases: TGTGCCAGTAGTCCAGGGGTCGAGCAGTACTTC.

This clonotype was detected many times. The rearrangement links TRBV7-9 to TRBJ1-4; 7 positions match TRBD1. This CDR3 has 19 amino acids. Germline V lookup: CDR1 SEHNR, CDR2 FQNEAQ (reference sequence). The junction had 18 bases not matched to a gene; V was cut back by 4 bases and J by 4 bases. The CDR3: CASSSSVARGRASNEKLFF. In nucleotides, the CDR3 is TGTGCCAGCAGCTCATCGGTCGCCAGGGGGAGGGCAAGTAATGAAAAACTGTTTTTT.

This clonotype appeared many times. This chain uses TRBV3-1 with TRBJ1-2; tentatively, D is TRBD1 (5 bases). The CDR3 contains 15 residues. Trimming took 1 base from V and 4 from J, leaving 13 bases between them. The germline CDR1 and CDR2 sequences are LGHDT and YNNKEL (reference sequence). The CDR3 region has the DNA TGTGCCAGCAGCCAAGGAACGGGGCGCGCCTATGGCTACACCTTC. Residues: CASSQGTGRAYGYTF.

This chain uses TRBV3-1 with TRBJ2-3; D uncertain. V was pared by 1 base and J by 4 bases, with 0 bases between. The germline gives CDR1 LGHDT, CDR2 YNNKEL (reference sequence). The CDR3 length is 11 residues. The CDR3 here is CASSQADTQYF. CDR3 sequence (DNA): TGTGCCAGCAGCCAAGCAGATACGCAGTATTTT.

This rearrangement joins TRBV21-1 to TRBJ1-5; the table names TRBD1, a call not compared with the DNA. TRBV21-1 is given as a pseudogene. The CDR3 extends over 14 amino acids. DNA for the CDR3: TGTGCCAGCAGCACCACCGGGCCACATCAGCCCCAGCATTTT. It codes for CASSTTGPHQPQHF.

This clonotype was found many times. The chain combines TRBV9 with TRBJ2-1; 16 bases align to TRBD2. The length of the CDR3 is 14 residues. Germline V gene lookup returns CDR1 SGDLS and CDR2 YYNGEE. With 2 bases clipped from V and 13 bases from J, the junction kept 3 bases outside the gene matches. The CDR3 DNA reads TGTGCCAGCAGCGTGGGACTAGCGGGAGGGCTACAGTTCTTC. Translation: CASSVGLAGGLQFF.

This clonotype was recorded at least ten times. The CDR3 DNA reads TGTGCCAGGACAGATACGCAGTATTTT. Translated: CARTDTQYF. The V gene is TRBV21-1, the J gene TRBJ2-3. TRBV21-1 is a pseudogene locus. The CDR3 length is 9 residues.

This clonotype was counted at least ten times. CDR3 in amino acids: CASKPGQGSYEQYF. CDR3 DNA: TGCGCCAGCAAACCGGGACAGGGTTCCTACGAGCAGTACTTC. The V and J genes are TRBV5-1 and TRBJ2-7; 9 nucleotides agree with TRBD1. Trimming at V came to 6 bases and at J to 1 base, leaving 5 bases not matched to a gene. Germline V lookup: CDR1 SGHRS, CDR2 YFSETQ. The CDR3 length is 14 residues.

There are many counts of this clonotype. The chain joins TRBV12-3 or TRBV12-4 to TRBJ1-1; TRBD1 aligns across 8 bases. J gave up 1 base and V 5 bases, and 3 bases lay outside the gene matches. This CDR3 spans 14 amino acids. CDR3 region: CASSVGTGNTEAFF. The CDR3 DNA follows: TGTGCCAGCAGTGTAGGGACAGGGAACACTGAAGCTTTCTTT.

This clonotype has ten or more counts. The chain uses TRBV9 and TRBJ1-1; TRBD1 agrees at 11 bases. The CDR3 extends over 17 amino acids. Germline V CDR1 and CDR2: SGDLS, YYNGEE. Germline trimming cut 0 bases from V and 1 base from J; bases unmatched to any gene: 5. CDR3 residues: CASSVGRDRGTNTEAFF. The CDR3 DNA is TGTGCCAGCAGCGTAGGGCGGGACAGGGGGACGAACACTGAAGCTTTCTTT.

This clonotype was recorded at least ten times. The rearrangement joins TRBV6-1 to TRBJ2-5; 8 bases are a match to TRBD1. The CDR3 runs 14 residues. The germline V gene has CDR1 MNHNS and CDR2 SASEGT. The J segment lost 8 bases and the V segment lost 6 bases, leaving 11 bases of the junction unmatched. The chain's CDR3 is CASRGQDGRRTQYF. The CDR3 bases are TGTGCCAGCAGGGGACAGGACGGAAGAAGAACCCAGTACTTC.

As regards this clonotype: One junction end does not reproduce the germline sequence, and a read error may be involved. The CDR3 loop reads CSARGPGLNSTLNF. DNA of the CDR3: TGCAGTGCTAGAGGCCCAGGATTAAATTCAACCCTCAACTTT. The chain uses TRBV20-1 and TRBJ1-6; D is unresolved. Per germline, CDR1 DFQATT and CDR2 SNEGSKA (reference sequence). CDR3 size: 14 residues.

This clonotype was detected ten times or more. The J gene is TRBJ2-7, the V gene TRBV20-1, with 10 bases matching TRBD1. The CDR3 length is 12 residues. CDR1 is DFQATT, CDR2 SNEGSKA, per germline (reference sequence). Trimming cost V 6 bases and J 9 bases; bases outside gene matches: 8. CDR3: CSAGTGAPGQYF. The CDR3 DNA follows: TGCAGTGCGGGGACAGGGGCCCCCGGGCAGTACTTC.

The sample holds many counts of this clonotype. The V and J genes are TRBV5-1 and TRBJ2-3; 7 bases fit TRBD1. The CDR3 has 16 amino acids. V was clipped by 3 bases and J by 2 bases; unmatched bases: 9. Germline CDR1 is SGHRS and CDR2 is YFSETQ. DNA of the CDR3: TGCGCCAGCAGCTCGTCGACAGGGATTGTCACAGATACGCAGTATTTT. Its translation: CASSSSTGIVTDTQYF.